These 7 T cell receptor beta chains were sequenced from one sample in a study of OX40 agonist ivuxolimab in advanced cancers. The data were produced by immunoSEQ multiplex PCR, yet TCRdb's version contains in-frame clones alone and is incomplete. Among approximately 83,000 clones listed, around 85% were seen once. Sequencing was performed on CD4+ or CD8+ T cells sorted from blood, taken in a trial of the OX40 agonist ivuxolimab. These receptor sequences come from an adult with an advanced solid tumor such as melanoma, head and neck, liver or kidney cancer.

The rearrangement uses TRBV19 and TRBJ2-1; no clear D gene. This CDR3 region has 14 residues. CDR1 is LNHDA, CDR2 SQIVND, per germline (reference sequence). Trimming left V 6 bases short and J 0 bases short, with 9 bases between. The CDR3 is CASRGLSSYNEQFF. The CDR3 nucleotides are TGTGCCAGTAGGGGCTTAAGCTCCTACAATGAGCAGTTCTTC.

V is TRBV4-3 and J is TRBJ2-7, with 12 bases matching TRBD2. The germline V gene has CDR1 LGHNA and CDR2 YSLEER. V trimming: 0 bases; J trimming: 4 bases; junction bases outside the gene matches: 4. The CDR3 is 16 residues long. The CDR3 DNA sequence: TGCGCCAGCAGCCAAGATTGGCTAGCGGGAGGGTACGAGCAGTACTTC. Translation: CASSQDWLAGGYEQYF.

This clone was counted a single time. This rearrangement joins TRBV6-6 to TRBJ1-3; 7 nucleotides line up with TRBD1. CDR3 length: 13 residues. V shed 4 bases, J shed 4 bases, and the junction held 1 base outside the gene matches. CDR1 is MNHNY and CDR2 is SVGAGI in the germline V gene (reference sequence). CDR3 sequence: CASSSGQGNTIYF. The CDR3 nucleotides are TGTGCCAGCAGTTCGGGACAGGGAAACACCATATATTTT.

Here the CDR3 DNA reads TGTGCCAGCAGTCCGGACAGGGACCGACAGCCCCAGCATTTT. This codes for CASSPDRDRQPQHF. J is TRBJ1-5 and V is TRBV6-6; 8 bases match TRBD1. Germline V CDR1 and CDR2: MNHNY, SVGAGI (reference sequence). The trim removed 5 bases at V and 7 bases at J, leaving 7 bases unmatched. The CDR3 covers 14 residues.

The chain couples TRBV7-3 to TRBJ1-1; no definite D call. This CDR3 has 13 residues. Trimming cost V 2 bases and J 2 bases, with 6 bases left between them. Germline V lookup: CDR1 SGHTA, CDR2 FQGTGA. CDR3 region: CASSLGDNTEAFF. CDR3 DNA sequence: TGTGCCAGCAGCTTAGGAGATAACACTGAAGCTTTCTTT.

This sequence joins TRBV5-4 and TRBJ2-7, with 12 nucleotides matching TRBD1. V trimming: 4 bases; J trimming: 5 bases; junction bases outside the gene matches: 4. The CDR3 extends over 14 amino acids. Germline CDR1 and CDR2: SGHNT and YYREEE (reference sequence). The CDR3 nucleotides read TGTGCCAGCAGCCAGGGGACAGGGGGCGACGAGCAGTACTTC. Translating gives CASSQGTGGDEQYF.

The chain carries TRBV6-6 and TRBJ2-5, with 8 bases matching TRBD1. The V and J ends lost 6 bases and 8 bases, in that order; junction bases with no gene match: 8. Germline CDR1 is MNHNY and CDR2 is SVGAGI (reference sequence). The CDR3 totals 13 residues. The DNA of the CDR3 is TGTGCCAGCAGGTCGACAGGGGACCTCACCCAGTACTTC. Translating it yields CASRSTGDLTQYF.